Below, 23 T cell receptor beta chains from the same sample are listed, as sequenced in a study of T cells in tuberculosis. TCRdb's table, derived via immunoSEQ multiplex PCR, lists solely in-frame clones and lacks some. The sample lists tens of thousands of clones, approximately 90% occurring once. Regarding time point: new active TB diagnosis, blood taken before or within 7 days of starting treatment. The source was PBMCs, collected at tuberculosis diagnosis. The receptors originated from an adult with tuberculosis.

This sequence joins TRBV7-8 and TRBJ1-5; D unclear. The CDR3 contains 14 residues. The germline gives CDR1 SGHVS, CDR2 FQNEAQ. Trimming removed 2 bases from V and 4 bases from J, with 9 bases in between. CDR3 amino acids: CASSLSPRNQPQHF. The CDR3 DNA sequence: TGTGCCAGCAGCTTATCGCCCAGAAATCAGCCCCAGCATTTT.

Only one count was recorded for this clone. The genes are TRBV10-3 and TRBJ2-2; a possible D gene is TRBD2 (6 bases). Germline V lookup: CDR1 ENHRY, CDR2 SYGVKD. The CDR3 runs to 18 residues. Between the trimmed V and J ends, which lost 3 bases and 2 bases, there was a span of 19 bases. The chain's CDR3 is CAISDLPDVAANTGELFF. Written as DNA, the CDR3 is TGTGCCATCAGTGATCTCCCTGACGTAGCGGCTAACACCGGGGAGCTGTTTTTT.

The CDR3, as DNA: TGTGCCACCCTGGGACTAGCGGGGGGGCAGTCGTACAATGAGCAGTTCTTC. Its protein product is CATLGLAGGQSYNEQFF. This chain uses TRBV10-3 with TRBJ2-1; 16 bases are shared with TRBD2. Germline CDR1 reads ENHRY; CDR2 reads SYGVKD. V shed 10 bases and J 4 bases; nucleotides not matched to a gene: 10. The CDR3 runs 17 residues.

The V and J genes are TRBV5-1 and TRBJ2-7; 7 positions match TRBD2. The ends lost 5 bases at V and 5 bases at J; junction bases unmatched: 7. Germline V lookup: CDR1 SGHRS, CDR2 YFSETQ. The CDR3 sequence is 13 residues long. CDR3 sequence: CASRGGERNEQYF. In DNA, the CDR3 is TGCGCCAGCAGGGGAGGGGAAAGAAACGAGCAGTACTTC.

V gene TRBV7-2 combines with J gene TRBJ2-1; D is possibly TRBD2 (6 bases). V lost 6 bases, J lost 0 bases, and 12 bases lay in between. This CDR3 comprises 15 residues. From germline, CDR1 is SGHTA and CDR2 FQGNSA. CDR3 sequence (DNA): TGTGCCAGCAGTTTGGGGACTGTCTCCTACAATGAGCAGTTCTTC. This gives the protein CASSLGTVSYNEQFF.

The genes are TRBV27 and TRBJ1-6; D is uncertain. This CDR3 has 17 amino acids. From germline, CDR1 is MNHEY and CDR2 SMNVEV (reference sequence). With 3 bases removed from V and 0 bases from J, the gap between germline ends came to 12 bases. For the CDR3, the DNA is TGTGCCAGCAGTTTTCAGTCCCCCCGCTCCTATAATTCACCCCTCCACTTT. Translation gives CASSFQSPRSYNSPLHF.

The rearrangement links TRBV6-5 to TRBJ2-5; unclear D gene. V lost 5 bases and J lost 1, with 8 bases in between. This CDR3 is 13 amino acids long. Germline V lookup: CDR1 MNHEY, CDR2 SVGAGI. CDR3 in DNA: TGTGCCAGCAGTCTCAGATCCCAAGAGACCCAGTACTTC. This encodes CASSLRSQETQYF.

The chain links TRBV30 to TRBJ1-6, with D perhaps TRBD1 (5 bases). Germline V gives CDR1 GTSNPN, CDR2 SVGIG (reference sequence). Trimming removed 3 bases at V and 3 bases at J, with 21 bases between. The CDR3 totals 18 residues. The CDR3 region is CAWSLLGQGGIYNSPLHF. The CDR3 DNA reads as TGTGCCTGGAGCCTTCTGGGGCAGGGAGGGATCTATAATTCACCCCTCCACTTT.

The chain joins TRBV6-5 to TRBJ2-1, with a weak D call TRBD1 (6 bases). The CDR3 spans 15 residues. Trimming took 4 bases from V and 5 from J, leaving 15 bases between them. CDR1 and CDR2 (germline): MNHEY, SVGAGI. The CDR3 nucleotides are TGTGCCAGCAGTTCTGGGAGACAGGATAACAATGAGCAGTTCTTC. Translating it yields CASSSGRQDNNEQFF.

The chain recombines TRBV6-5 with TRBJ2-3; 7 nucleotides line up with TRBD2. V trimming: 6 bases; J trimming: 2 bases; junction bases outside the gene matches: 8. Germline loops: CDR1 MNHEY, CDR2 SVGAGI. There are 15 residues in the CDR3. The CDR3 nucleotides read TGTGCCAGCAGACACGGGGGGTTATCCACAGATACGCAGTATTTT. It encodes CASRHGGLSTDTQYF.

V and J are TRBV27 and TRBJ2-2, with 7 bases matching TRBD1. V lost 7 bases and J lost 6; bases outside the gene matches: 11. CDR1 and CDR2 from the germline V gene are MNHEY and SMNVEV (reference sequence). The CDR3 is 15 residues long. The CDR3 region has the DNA TGTGCCAGCACCTCTGACAGGGATGTCTCCGGGGAGCTGTTTTTT. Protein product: CASTSDRDVSGELFF.

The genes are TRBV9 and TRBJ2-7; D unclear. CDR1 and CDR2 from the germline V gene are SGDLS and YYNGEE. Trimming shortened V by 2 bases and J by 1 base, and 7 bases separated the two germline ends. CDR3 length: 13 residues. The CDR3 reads CASSVGGSYEQYF. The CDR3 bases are TGTGCCAGCAGCGTCGGCGGATCCTACGAGCAGTACTTC.

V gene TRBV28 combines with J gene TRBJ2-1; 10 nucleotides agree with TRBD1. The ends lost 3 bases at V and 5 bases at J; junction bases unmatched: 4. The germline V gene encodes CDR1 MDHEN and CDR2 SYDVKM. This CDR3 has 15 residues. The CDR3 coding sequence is TGTGCCAGCAGTTTCGCCGGGACAGGGGACAATGAGCAGTTCTTC. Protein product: CASSFAGTGDNEQFF.

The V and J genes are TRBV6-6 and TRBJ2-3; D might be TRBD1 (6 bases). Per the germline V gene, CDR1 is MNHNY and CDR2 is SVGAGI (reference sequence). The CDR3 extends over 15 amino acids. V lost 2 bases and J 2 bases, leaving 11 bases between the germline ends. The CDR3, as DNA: TGTGCCAGCAGTTACGGGGGCCGGTCCACAGATACGCAGTATTTT. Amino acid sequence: CASSYGGRSTDTQYF.

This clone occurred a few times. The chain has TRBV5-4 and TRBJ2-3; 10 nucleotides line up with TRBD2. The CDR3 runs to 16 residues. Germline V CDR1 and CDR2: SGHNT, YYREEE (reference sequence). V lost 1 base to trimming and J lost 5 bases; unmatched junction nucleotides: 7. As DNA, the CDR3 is TGTGCCAGCAGCTTGTATCGAGCGGGGGGGGTAGATACGCAGTATTTT. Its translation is CASSLYRAGGVDTQYF.

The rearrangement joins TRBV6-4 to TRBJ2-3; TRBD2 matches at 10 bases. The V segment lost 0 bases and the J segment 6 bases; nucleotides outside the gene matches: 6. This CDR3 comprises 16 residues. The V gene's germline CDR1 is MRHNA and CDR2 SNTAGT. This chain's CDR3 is CASSDSNSGGPDTQYF. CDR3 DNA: TGTGCCAGCAGTGACTCGAATAGCGGGGGGCCGGATACGCAGTATTTT.

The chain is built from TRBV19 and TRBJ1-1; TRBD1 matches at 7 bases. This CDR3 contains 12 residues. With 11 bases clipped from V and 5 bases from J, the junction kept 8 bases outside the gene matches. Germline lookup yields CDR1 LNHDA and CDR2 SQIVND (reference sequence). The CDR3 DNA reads TGTGCCTCCCGGCGGGACAGAACTGAAGCTTTCTTT. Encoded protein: CASRRDRTEAFF.

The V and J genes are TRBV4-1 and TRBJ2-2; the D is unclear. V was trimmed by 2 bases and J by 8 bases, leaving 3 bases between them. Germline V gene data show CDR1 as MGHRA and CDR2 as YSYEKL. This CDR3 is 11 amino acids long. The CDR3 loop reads CASSQTGELFF. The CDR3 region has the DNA TGCGCCAGCAGCCAAACTGGGGAGCTGTTTTTT.

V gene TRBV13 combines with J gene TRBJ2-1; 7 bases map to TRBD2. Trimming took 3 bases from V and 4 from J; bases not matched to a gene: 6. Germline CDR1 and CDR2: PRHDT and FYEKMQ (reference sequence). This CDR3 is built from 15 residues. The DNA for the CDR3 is TGTGCCAGCAGCTTCTCAAGCGGGATGTACAATGAGCAGTTCTTC. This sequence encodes CASSFSSGMYNEQFF.

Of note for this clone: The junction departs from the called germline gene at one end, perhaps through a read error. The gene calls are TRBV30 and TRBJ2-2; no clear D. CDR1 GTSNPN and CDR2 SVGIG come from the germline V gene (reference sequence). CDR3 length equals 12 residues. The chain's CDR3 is CGWALNTGELFF. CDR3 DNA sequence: TGTGGCTGGGCGTTGAACACCGGGGAGCTGTTTTTT.

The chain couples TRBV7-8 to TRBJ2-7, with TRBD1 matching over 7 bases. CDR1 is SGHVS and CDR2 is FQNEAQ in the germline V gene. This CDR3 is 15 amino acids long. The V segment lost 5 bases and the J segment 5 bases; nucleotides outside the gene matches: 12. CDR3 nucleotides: TGTGCCAGCAGCATATACAGGGGAAGAGGCCACGAGCAGTACTTC. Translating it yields CASSIYRGRGHEQYF.

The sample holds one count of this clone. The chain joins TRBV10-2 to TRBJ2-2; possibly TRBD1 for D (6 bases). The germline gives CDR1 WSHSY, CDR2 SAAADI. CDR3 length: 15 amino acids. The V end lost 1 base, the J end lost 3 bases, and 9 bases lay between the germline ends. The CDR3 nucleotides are TGCGCCAGCAGTGAGTTACAGGGCTACACCGGGGAGCTGTTTTTT. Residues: CASSELQGYTGELFF.

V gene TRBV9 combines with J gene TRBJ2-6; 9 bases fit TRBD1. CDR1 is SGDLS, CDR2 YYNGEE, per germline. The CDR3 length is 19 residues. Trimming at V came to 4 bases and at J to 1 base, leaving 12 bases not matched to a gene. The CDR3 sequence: CASSNSRDRVGSGANVLTF. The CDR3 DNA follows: TGTGCCAGCAGCAATTCTAGGGACAGGGTTGGGTCTGGGGCCAACGTCCTGACTTTC.